Below are 17 T cell receptor beta chains sequenced from a single sample in a study of CD8+ T cells in alopecia areata (dated by TCRdb to 2016 to 2019). Library preparation employed the immunoSEQ multiplex PCR assay. RNA was extracted from all samples and reverse transcribed into cDNA, which served as template for TCR sequencing. TCRdb retrieved this table from immuneACCESS and kept in-frame rearrangements only. Not all clones are present; in checked studies, unresolved V genes account for under half, and no reason is known for the remainder. This sample has about 150,000 clones in its table, and 55% of those were observed once. The leading ten clones occupy around 4.8% of the sample. The sequenced sample was CD4+ T cells sorted from blood. Source of these receptors: a human donor in good health.

This chain connects TRBV30 to TRBJ2-1; 8 bases fit TRBD2. Germline trimming cut 3 bases from V and 7 bases from J; bases unmatched to any gene: 8. The V gene's germline CDR1 is GTSNPN and CDR2 SVGIG (reference sequence). The CDR3 spans 14 residues. The DNA for the CDR3 is TGTGCCTGGAGAGGAGCGGGAGAAGGGAATGAGCAGTTCTTC. Amino acids: CAWRGAGEGNEQFF.

This chain connects TRBV7-9 to TRBJ1-1, with 7 bases identical to TRBD1. There are 15 residues in the CDR3. The ends lost 5 bases at V and 0 bases at J; junction bases unmatched: 6. In germline, CDR1 is SEHNR, CDR2 FQNEAQ (reference sequence). The CDR3 DNA is TGTGCCAGCAGCCCCCAGGACAGGATGAACACTGAAGCTTTCTTT. Translation: CASSPQDRMNTEAFF.

The chain carries TRBV29-1 and TRBJ2-1; TRBD2 matches at 13 bases. V shed 5 bases and J 0 bases; nucleotides not matched to a gene: 13. Germline V gene lookup returns CDR1 SQVTM and CDR2 ANQGSEA. The CDR3 covers 19 residues. This CDR3 is CSVPSAGLAGLGSYNEQFF. CDR3 in DNA: TGCAGCGTTCCTTCGGCGGGACTAGCGGGATTGGGCTCCTACAATGAGCAGTTCTTC.

The chain has TRBV19 and TRBJ2-1; TRBD2 matches 9 bases. This CDR3 region has 16 residues. In germline, CDR1 is LNHDA, CDR2 SQIVND (reference sequence). The trim removed 6 bases at V and 3 bases at J, leaving 9 bases unmatched. The CDR3, as DNA: TGTGCCAGTAGGCCCGCCGGGACTAGCAGCTACAATGAGCAGTTCTTC. Its protein product is CASRPAGTSSYNEQFF.

This clone has a single count. The genes are TRBV30 and TRBJ2-2, with 12 bases identical to TRBD2. V lost 5 bases to trimming and J lost 6 bases; unmatched junction nucleotides: 7. Per the germline V gene, CDR1 is GTSNPN and CDR2 is SVGIG (reference sequence). CDR3 length equals 15 residues. The DNA for the CDR3 is TGTGCCTGGGTGACTAGCGGGAGTTTCGCCGGGGAGCTGTTTTTT. This encodes CAWVTSGSFAGELFF.

This chain uses TRBV2 with TRBJ2-7; D is possibly TRBD2 (5 bases). There are 14 residues in the CDR3. V shed 5 bases and J shed 3 bases, with 14 bases lying between them. Germline CDR1 reads SNHLY; CDR2 reads FYNNEI. The CDR3 DNA is TGTGCCAGCAGTCGAGAAATGACTATCTACGAGCAGTACTTC. Translated, it gives CASSREMTIYEQYF.

This chain connects TRBV28 to TRBJ1-1; D remains ambiguous. The CDR3 spans 15 residues. Germline values: CDR1 MDHEN, CDR2 SYDVKM. V lost 3 bases and J lost 4, with 15 bases in between. The chain's CDR3 is CASSLYDGPVTEAFF. The CDR3, as DNA: TGTGCCAGCAGTTTGTACGACGGCCCGGTCACTGAAGCTTTCTTT.

The table lists this clone with a few counts. This specimen includes other DNA sequences encoding the same CDR3. The J gene is TRBJ2-5, the V gene TRBV11-2, with TRBD1 matching over 10 bases. J gave up 4 bases and V 1 base, and 3 bases lay outside the gene matches. The CDR3 runs 15 residues. In germline, CDR1 is SGHAT, CDR2 FQNNGV. CDR3 nucleotides: TGTGCCAGCAGCTTAGTGGGACAGGGGACAGAGACCCAGTACTTC. It codes for CASSLVGQGTETQYF.

The chain links TRBV30 to TRBJ1-1; D is unclear. Germline V gene sequence: CDR1 GTSNPN, CDR2 SVGIG (reference sequence). This CDR3 spans 14 amino acids. V gave up 4 bases and J gave up 1 base, with 13 bases separating them. Written as DNA, the CDR3 is TGTGCCTGGATTAGTGTGGGGTGGAACACTGAAGCTTTCTTT. Amino acid sequence: CAWISVGWNTEAFF.

The genes are TRBV29-1 and TRBJ2-7; D is ambiguous. This CDR3 spans 9 amino acids. Germline V gene lookup returns CDR1 SQVTM and CDR2 ANQGSEA. V shed 8 bases and J shed 3 bases, with 5 bases lying between them. The CDR3 reads CSPHYEQYF. For the CDR3, the DNA is TGCAGCCCACACTACGAGCAGTACTTC.

The V and J genes are TRBV6-5 and TRBJ1-2, with 9 bases identical to TRBD1. The CDR3 loop spans 15 amino acids. CDR1 is MNHEY, CDR2 SVGAGI, per germline. V lost 5 bases to trimming and J lost 6 bases; unmatched junction nucleotides: 10. The CDR3 loop reads CASSPPTGGADGYTF. CDR3 bases: TGTGCCAGCAGTCCACCGACAGGGGGGGCGGATGGCTACACCTTC.

The rearrangement links TRBV27 to TRBJ1-1; 7 positions match TRBD1. After removal of 5 bases from V and 9 bases from J, the junction contained 9 bases not matched to a gene. The CDR3 covers 13 residues. CDR1 is MNHEY, CDR2 SMNVEV, per germline (reference sequence). In DNA, the CDR3 is TGTGCCAGCAGTGCAGACAGGGCGGCAAAAGCTTTCTTT. Translated: CASSADRAAKAFF.

This clone was found a few times. The V call is TRBV29-1, the J call TRBJ2-4; 7 nucleotides agree with TRBD2. The CDR3 has 14 amino acids. Germline V gene lookup returns CDR1 SQVTM and CDR2 ANQGSEA. Trimming cost V 3 bases and J 3 bases; bases outside gene matches: 5. The CDR3 sequence: CSVDLLADKNIQYF. The CDR3 nucleotides are TGCAGCGTTGATTTGCTAGCGGACAAAAACATTCAGTACTTC.

The J gene is TRBJ2-1, the V gene TRBV7-8; a weak D match, TRBD2 (5 bases). In germline, CDR1 is SGHVS, CDR2 FQNEAQ. The germline V and J ends were trimmed by 0 bases and 8 bases, with 14 bases remaining between them. This CDR3 is built from 15 residues. The CDR3: CASSLAGVGADEQFF. The CDR3 DNA reads TGTGCCAGCAGCTTAGCTGGGGTGGGAGCAGATGAGCAGTTCTTC.

This clone was counted between two and nine times. The chain combines TRBV19 with TRBJ1-5, with D tentatively TRBD1 (5 bases). V dropped 7 bases and J dropped 2 bases, with 12 bases sitting between them. The germline CDR1 and CDR2 sequences are LNHDA and SQIVND (reference sequence). The CDR3 is 14 amino acids. The CDR3 is CASIQQAGNQPQHF. As DNA, the CDR3 is TGTGCCAGTATCCAACAGGCTGGCAATCAGCCCCAGCATTTT.

The V call is TRBV6-5, the J call TRBJ1-2, with 8 bases lining up with TRBD1. Trimming removed 5 bases from V and 0 bases from J; junction bases left unmatched: 2. This CDR3 contains 14 residues. Germline V gives CDR1 MNHEY, CDR2 SVGAGI. The CDR3 region has the DNA TGTGCCAGCAGTCGACAGGGGACTAACTATGGCTACACCTTC. Translating gives CASSRQGTNYGYTF.

The chain links TRBV30 to TRBJ1-2; no clear D. V dropped 5 bases and J dropped 0 bases, with 19 bases sitting between them. Per the germline V gene, CDR1 is GTSNPN and CDR2 is SVGIG (reference sequence). The CDR3 loop spans 16 amino acids. The CDR3 loop reads CAWGYPLTSPNYGYTF. For the CDR3, the DNA is TGTGCCTGGGGGTACCCTTTGACATCCCCTAACTATGGCTACACCTTC.